This T cell receptor (beta chain) was recovered during a study of beta chain features in type 1 diabetes. Study results and caveats: TCRB repertoires of naive, central memory and Treg cells appeared more similar among patients than among healthy donors.

V shed 0 bases and J 2 bases; nucleotides not matched to a gene: 3. CDR1 is LGHNA and CDR2 is YSLEER in the germline V gene. The length of the CDR3 is 16 residues. Note on this clone: Antigen unknown.

The investigators reverse transcribed all of the isolated RNA, so they sequenced expressed TCRB transcripts. Generated by immunoSEQ multiplex PCR, the TCRdb table keeps only in-frame clones and is missing some. Of hundreds of thousands of clones in the sample, 15% to 19% are singletons; the top ten hold more than 0.08%. The material sequenced was naive CD4+ T cells from blood. The J gene is TRBJ2-1, the V gene TRBV4-3, with 8 bases matching TRBD1. The clonotype was recovered from a man aged 18 to 29 in good health. CDR3 sequence (DNA): TGCGCCAGCAGCCAAGATTCACAGGGGGCCTACAATGAGCAGTTCTTC. Translating it yields CASSQDSQGAYNEQFF.